These T cell receptor beta chains were read from a single sample in a study of T cell repertoires in cytomegalovirus infection. TCRdb called the reads again in MiXCR, with one record for every CDR3 protein. The table lists about 570,000 distinct CDR3 sequences, 40% of them singletons, with about 46% in the top ten. Antigens of these TCRs are unknown. The material sequenced was cultured PBMCs, taken from culture after CMV antigen stimulation. Receptors were obtained from a human donor in good health (CMV status not recorded). Some clones in this sample may be carry-over from other donors' samples. CDR3s include the opening cysteine and the closing phenylalanine or tryptophan. Each record gives: J gene, D gene, V gene, clone size, CDR3 protein, CDR3 DNA. A D gene is named only where the DNA matches it firmly. Expanded clones get a size class; other rows say once, few or many, or leave the size out.

>TRBJ2-7|TRBD1|TRBV7-6|few
CASSLVGRQGSYEQYF
TGTGCCAGCAGCTTAGTAGGCCGACAGGGATCGTACGAGCAGTACTTC
>TRBJ1-5|.|TRBV19|few
CASRTEQGLNQPQHF
TGTGCCAGTAGGACGGAGCAGGGTTTAAATCAGCCCCAGCATTTT
>TRBJ1-4|.|TRBV6-6|.
CASRSSTNEKLFF
TGTGCCAGTAGGAGCTCAACTAATGAAAAACTGTTTTTT
>TRBJ2-2|TRBD1|TRBV27|few
CASSPRTGGSGELFF
TGTGCCAGCAGTCCTCGGACAGGGGGTTCCGGGGAGCTGTTTTTT
>TRBJ2-4|TRBD2|TRBV7-2|few
CASSSRGRELNIQYF
TGTGCCAGCAGCTCCCGTGGGCGGGAGCTAAACATTCAGTACTTC
>TRBJ2-7|.|TRBV6-5|few
CASSYSDSDEQYF
TGTGCCAGCAGTTACTCCGACAGCGACGAGCAGTACTTC
>TRBJ2-1|TRBD2|TRBV7-8|.
CASSLLGRTSSSEQFF
TGTGCCAGCAGCCTTCTTGGGCGGACTAGCAGTTCTGAGCAGTTCTTC
>TRBJ1-4|.|TRBV7-2|.
CASSLSPRGATNEKLFF
TGTGCCAGCAGCTTAAGCCCCAGGGGTGCAACTAATGAAAAACTGTTTTTT
>TRBJ2-2|.|TRBV7-8|once
CASSLVVAGLGELFF
TGTGCCAGCAGCTTAGTGGTGGCGGGGTTGGGGGAGCTGTTTTTT
>TRBJ2-1|.|TRBV5-1|once
CASSLWRNNNEQFF
TGCGCCAGCAGCTTGTGGCGGAACAACAATGAGCAGTTCTTC
>TRBJ2-3|.|TRBV20-1|once
CSANQLAVFTDTQYF
TGCAGTGCTAATCAGTTGGCGGTTTTCACAGATACGCAGTATTTT
>TRBJ2-3|.|TRBV2|.
CASSELPGDTQYF
TGTGCCAGCAGTGAACTCCCAGGGGATACGCAGTATTTT
>TRBJ2-5|.|TRBV6-1|.
CASRQRGGRETQYF
TGTGCCAGCAGACAAAGGGGAGGTCGAGAGACCCAGTACTTC
>TRBJ2-3|.|TRBV10-2|.
CASSVTGEDTQYF
TGCGCCAGCAGTGTAACGGGGGAAGATACGCAGTATTTT
>TRBJ1-1|TRBD1|TRBV6-1|.
CASRARETGVNTEAFF
TGTGCCAGCAGGGCTCGAGAGACAGGGGTGAACACTGAAGCTTTCTTT
>TRBJ2-3|.|TRBV28|.
CASSSQVPNLLAGDTDTQYF
TGTGCCAGCAGTTCTCAAGTACCTAACCTTTTGGCAGGGGACACAGATACGCAGTATTTT
>TRBJ2-1|TRBD2|TRBV11-3|many
CASSSRGGLAGFNEQFF
TGTGCCAGCAGCTCGCGGGGGGGACTAGCGGGTTTCAATGAGCAGTTCTTC
>TRBJ2-5|.|TRBV19|.
CASAKTGTWETQYF
TGTGCCAGTGCCAAGACAGGGACTTGGGAGACCCAGTACTTC
>TRBJ2-2|TRBD2|TRBV7-6|.
CASSTVTSGGNTGELFF
TGTGCCAGCAGCACAGTGACTAGCGGGGGAAACACCGGGGAGCTGTTTTTT
>TRBJ2-1|TRBD2|TRBV20-1|.
CSARGTSVTDEQFF
TGCAGTGCTAGGGGGACTAGCGTGACGGATGAGCAGTTCTTC
>TRBJ2-5|.|TRBV7-4|.
CASSHQTWGKETQYF
TGTGCCAGCAGCCACCAGACTTGGGGCAAGGAGACCCAGTACTTC